The next 2 T cell receptor beta chains were all read from a single sample in a study of cytomegalovirus exposure and HLA in healthy donors. Here immunoSEQ multiplex PCR was the method, and the copy in TCRdb shows in-frame clones only, minus some. This table has around 120,000 clones, roughly nine tenths appearing once. The specimen was PBMCs. The receptor set was obtained from a man between 18 and 29 years old in good health and CMV-seropositive.

CDR3 sequence: CATSRARAGGRETQYF. The CDR3 nucleotides read TGTGCCACCAGCAGAGCGAGGGCAGGGGGTAGGGAGACCCAGTACTTC. The chain is built from TRBV15 and TRBJ2-5, with 7 bases matching TRBD1. This CDR3 has 16 amino acids. The V gene end was trimmed by 1 base and the J gene end by 5 bases; junction bases not matched to a gene: 10. Germline CDR1 reads LNHNV; CDR2 reads YYDKDF (reference sequence). Full variable domain (missing parts from reference TRBV15 and TRBJ2-5): DAMVIQNPRYQVTQFGKPVTLSCSQTLNHNVMYWYQQKSSQAPKLLFHYYDKDFNNEADTPDNFQSRRPNTSFCFLDIRSPGLGDTAMYLCATSRARAGGRETQYFGPGTRLLVL.

The rearrangement links TRBV27 to TRBJ2-4; TRBD1 is a possible D gene (5 bases). CDR3 size: 13 residues. V gave up 6 bases and J gave up 5 bases, with 11 bases separating them. The germline V gene encodes CDR1 MNHEY and CDR2 SMNVEV (reference sequence). The CDR3 spells CASSQGIENIQYF. As DNA, the CDR3 is TGTGCCAGCAGCCAGGGAATAGAAAACATTCAGTACTTC.